One and the same sample provided the 25 T cell receptor beta chains below, sequenced in a study of blood T cell repertoires in COVID-19. Repertoires were generated with immunoSEQ multiplex PCR, while TCRdb's copy carries only in-frame clones and drops some. The sample carries around 200,000 clones, over 75% recorded once. What was sequenced was PBMCs or T cells enriched from blood (not recorded which). These receptors originate from a woman under 30 who had recovered from COVID-19.

J is TRBJ1-5 and V is TRBV19, with D possibly matching TRBD1 (5 bases). Germline lookup yields CDR1 LNHDA and CDR2 SQIVND (reference sequence). CDR3 length equals 12 residues. The germline V and J ends were trimmed by 8 bases and 2 bases, with 7 bases remaining between them. As DNA, the CDR3 is TGTGCCAGTTTACAGGGCAATCAGCCCCAGCATTTT. This translates into CASLQGNQPQHF.

V usage is TRBV5-1 and J usage is TRBJ2-4; D is possibly TRBD2 (6 bases). The germline V gene has CDR1 SGHRS and CDR2 YFSETQ. V dropped 0 bases and J dropped 0 bases, with 10 bases sitting between them. The CDR3 is 16 residues long. CDR3 amino acids: CASSLAGDPAKNIQYF. CDR3 nucleotide sequence: TGCGCCAGCAGCTTGGCGGGGGACCCAGCCAAAAACATTCAGTACTTC.

The chain carries TRBV6-5 and TRBJ2-7; D gene ambiguous. V was pared by 6 bases and J by 0 bases, with 12 bases between. The CDR3 is 14 residues long. The germline gives CDR1 MNHEY, CDR2 SVGAGI. CDR3 sequence (DNA): TGTGCCAGCAGATCTTCACAAAACTCCTACGAGCAGTACTTC. The encoded protein is CASRSSQNSYEQYF.

This clone was seen once. The V and J genes are TRBV27 and TRBJ1-4; 7 bases fit TRBD1. Per germline, CDR1 MNHEY and CDR2 SMNVEV (reference sequence). The CDR3 is 12 residues long. The V and J ends lost 5 bases and 11 bases, in that order; junction bases with no gene match: 5. CDR3 nucleotide sequence: TGTGCCAGCAGTCTGACAGGGTACAAACTGTTTTTT. It translates to CASSLTGYKLFF.

DNA of the CDR3: TGTGCCAGCAGCTTAATTCGAACTAGCGGGAGGACAGCCAAAAACATTCAGTACTTC. As protein: CASSLIRTSGRTAKNIQYF. This rearrangement joins TRBV7-9 to TRBJ2-4; 12 nucleotides match TRBD2. Germline V CDR1 and CDR2: SEHNR, FQNEAQ (reference sequence). V shed 2 bases, J shed 0 bases, and the junction held 8 bases outside the gene matches. The CDR3 runs to 19 residues.

The chain uses TRBV27 and TRBJ1-5; 9 nucleotides agree with TRBD1. CDR3 length: 21 amino acids. Germline CDR1 and CDR2: MNHEY and SMNVEV (reference sequence). J gave up 7 bases and V 5 bases, and 27 bases lay outside the gene matches. Here the CDR3 DNA reads TGTGCCAGCAGTGACCCATTAAATCAAGAGCGGGACAGGGAGGAGGACCAGCCCCAGCATTTT. It specifies CASSDPLNQERDREEDQPQHF.

This chain uses TRBV5-6 with TRBJ1-5; the D gene is possibly TRBD1 (6 bases). Germline CDR1 and CDR2: SGHDT and YYEEEE. V lost 4 bases and J lost 0, with 11 bases in between. The CDR3 is 15 amino acids. This chain's CDR3 is CASSRTELSNQPQHF. The CDR3 DNA sequence: TGTGCCAGCAGCCGGACAGAACTTAGCAATCAGCCCCAGCATTTT. Supplemented by reference TRBV5-6 and TRBJ1-5, the full variable domain reads DAGVTQSPTHLIKTRGQQVTLRCSPKSGHDTVSWYQQALGQGPQFIFQYYEEEERQRGNFPDRFSGHQFPNYSSELNVNALLLGDSALYLCASSRTELSNQPQHFGDGTRLSIL.

V gene TRBV27 combines with J gene TRBJ2-2; no reliable D call. Per germline, CDR1 MNHEY and CDR2 SMNVEV (reference sequence). V was cut by 4 bases and J by 4 bases, with 16 bases left in between. The CDR3 is 16 amino acids. CDR3 region: CASSYISFSRTGELFF. CDR3 nucleotides: TGTGCCAGCAGTTATATTAGCTTTAGCCGCACCGGGGAGCTGTTTTTT.

The count of this clone is one. The chain is built from TRBV10-3 and TRBJ1-2, with 9 positions matching TRBD1. Trimming removed 10 bases from V and 5 bases from J; junction bases left unmatched: 8. Germline CDR1 is ENHRY and CDR2 is SYGVKD. The CDR3 loop spans 13 amino acids. The CDR3 DNA reads as TGTGCCACCCGACAGGGGGTAGGGTATGGCTACACCTTC. This encodes CATRQGVGYGYTF.

The rearrangement joins TRBV6-5 to TRBJ2-7; 8 nucleotides line up with TRBD2. CDR1 MNHEY and CDR2 SVGAGI come from the germline V gene. The CDR3 is made up of 15 amino acids. After removal of 6 bases from V and 2 bases from J, the junction contained 9 bases not matched to a gene. The CDR3 loop is CASSGGEGDAYEQYF. The CDR3 DNA reads TGTGCCAGCAGCGGGGGGGAGGGAGACGCCTACGAGCAGTACTTC.

V usage is TRBV9 and J usage is TRBJ2-3; 15 bases are shared with TRBD2. J lost 5 bases, V lost 3 bases, and 4 bases had no gene match. The CDR3 length is 16 residues. CDR1 SGDLS and CDR2 YYNGEE come from the germline V gene. In DNA, the CDR3 is TGTGCCAGCAGCGCCGGACTAGCGGGAGGGTTAGATACGCAGTATTTT. This gives the protein CASSAGLAGGLDTQYF.

This chain links TRBV19 with TRBJ2-1, with TRBD2 identical over 10 bases. The germline V gene has CDR1 LNHDA and CDR2 SQIVND (reference sequence). This CDR3 has 16 residues. The V segment lost 6 bases and the J segment 9 bases; nucleotides outside the gene matches: 14. The CDR3 coding sequence is TGTGCCAGTAGGAACCCCCTAGCGGGAGAGGCTAGTGAGCAGTTCTTC. Translating it yields CASRNPLAGEASEQFF. The full variable domain, in which reference TRBV19 and TRBJ2-1 provide the parts outside the CDR3, is DGGITQSPKYLFRKEGQNVTLSCEQNLNHDAMYWYRQDPGQGLRLIYYSQIVNDFQKGDIAEGYSVSREKKESFPLTVTSAQKNPTAFYLCASRNPLAGEASEQFFGPGTRLTVL.

The chain has TRBV28 and TRBJ2-7; tentatively, D is TRBD1 (6 bases). Between the trimmed V and J ends, which lost 7 bases and 4 bases, there was a span of 17 bases. Germline V gene data show CDR1 as MDHEN and CDR2 as SYDVKM. The CDR3 has 14 residues. CDR3 DNA sequence: TGTGCCAGCAAACGACAGGCGCCCCCGTACGAGCAGTACTTC. Translated, it gives CASKRQAPPYEQYF.

This clone was seen a few times. The rearrangement uses TRBV24-1 and TRBJ1-5, with no clear D. Germline assignment: CDR1 KGHDR and CDR2 SFDVKD. The length of the CDR3 is 14 residues. Trimming removed 2 bases from V and 5 bases from J, with 9 bases in between. CDR3 DNA: TGTGCCACCAGTGATTCGGGGAGGGATCAGCCCCAGCATTTT. It specifies CATSDSGRDQPQHF.

V gene TRBV4-1 combines with J gene TRBJ1-3; 12 bases agree with TRBD1. Germline V gives CDR1 MGHRA, CDR2 YSYEKL. The CDR3 loop spans 17 amino acids. With V trimmed by 2 bases and J by 2 bases, 4 bases remained unmatched. The CDR3, as DNA: TGCGCCAGCAGCCAACAGGGACAGGGGGCAACTGGAAACACCATATATTTT. Translated, it gives CASSQQGQGATGNTIYF.

The chain combines TRBV3-1 (or the pseudogene TRBV3-2) with TRBJ2-4, with a tentative D call TRBD1 (6 bases). Germline V lookup: CDR1 LGHDT, CDR2 YNNKEL (reference sequence). V was trimmed by 0 bases and J by 6 bases, leaving 6 bases between them. The CDR3 is 13 residues long. This CDR3 is CASSQEDRNIQYF. CDR3 DNA sequence: TGTGCCAGCAGCCAAGAGGACAGAAACATTCAGTACTTC.

The rearrangement uses TRBV9 and TRBJ1-2; 10 nucleotides agree with TRBD1. Germline CDR1 reads SGDLS; CDR2 reads YYNGEE. The CDR3 covers 15 residues. Trimming removed 3 bases from V and 0 bases from J; junction bases left unmatched: 2. Written as DNA, the CDR3 is TGTGCCAGCAGCGCCGGGACAGGGGCTAACTATGGCTACACCTTC. This sequence encodes CASSAGTGANYGYTF.

This chain uses TRBV4-2 with TRBJ2-7, with D perhaps TRBD2 (6 bases). This CDR3 region has 14 residues. CDR1 LGHNA and CDR2 YNFKEQ come from the germline V gene. The ends were cut back, 3 bases at V and 6 bases at J, with 15 bases in the middle. The CDR3 region has the DNA TGTGCCAGCAGCCAGGGAGGATCCACCCGCGAGCAGTACTTC. Translation gives CASSQGGSTREQYF.

CDR3 in DNA: TGTGCCAGCAGCGTAGGGGGCAGGGCCCAAGAGACCCAGTACTTC. It is translated as CASSVGGRAQETQYF. The J gene is TRBJ2-5, the V gene TRBV9, with D perhaps matching TRBD1 (5 bases). The CDR3 contains 15 residues. Trimming took off 0 bases at V and 1 base at J, with 10 bases between the two ends. The V gene's germline CDR1 is SGDLS and CDR2 YYNGEE.

The chain recombines TRBV19 with TRBJ2-2, with D maybe TRBD1 (6 bases). Trimming pared 8 bases from V and 3 bases from J, leaving 16 bases between. The CDR3 is 15 amino acids. Germline CDR1 is LNHDA and CDR2 is SQIVND (reference sequence). The DNA for the CDR3 is TGTGCCAGTGTTAGGGGGATTGCGGACACCGGGGAGCTGTTTTTT. Its translation: CASVRGIADTGELFF. The full variable domain, its missing parts supplied by reference TRBV19 and TRBJ2-2, is DGGITQSPKYLFRKEGQNVTLSCEQNLNHDAMYWYRQDPGQGLRLIYYSQIVNDFQKGDIAEGYSVSREKKESFPLTVTSAQKNPTAFYLCASVRGIADTGELFFGEGSRLTVL.

With respect to this clone: Sequence at one end of the junction differs from germline and may be a read error. V is TRBV6-6 and J is TRBJ1-6, with D possibly matching TRBD1 (6 bases). Germline assignment: CDR1 MNHNY and CDR2 SVGAGI (reference sequence). This CDR3 has 12 residues. The CDR3 region is CASSSDSLAANF. CDR3 coding DNA: TGTGCCAGCAGTTCGGACAGTCTCGCCGCGAACTTT.

The chain employs TRBV29-1 and TRBJ2-2, with D unresolved. The CDR3 covers 16 residues. Germline V gene data show CDR1 as SQVTM and CDR2 as ANQGSEA. Trimming cost V 0 bases and J 0 bases, with 11 bases left between them. The chain's CDR3 is CSVEDPVSSNTGELFF. The CDR3 DNA sequence: TGCAGCGTTGAAGATCCCGTCAGTTCGAACACCGGGGAGCTGTTTTTT.

V is TRBV5-8 and J is TRBJ2-5, with D perhaps matching TRBD1 (5 bases). The CDR3 consists of 16 residues. CDR1 and CDR2 from the germline V gene are SGHTS and YDEGEE. Trimming left V 4 bases short and J 9 bases short, with 25 bases between. The CDR3 sequence: CASSPDRSDRSGAQYF. The CDR3 DNA is TGTGCCAGCAGCCCAGACAGATCCGACCGCAGTGGGGCCCAGTACTTC.

The chain is built from TRBV27 and TRBJ1-2; no reliable D call. Looked up from germline, CDR1 is MNHEY and CDR2 is SMNVEV (reference sequence). V lost 2 bases and J 0 bases, leaving 10 bases between the germline ends. The CDR3 spans 15 residues. The CDR3 sequence is CASSLTAGPNYGYTF. The CDR3 DNA reads as TGTGCCAGCAGTTTAACGGCAGGCCCTAACTATGGCTACACCTTC.

The chain carries TRBV20-1 and TRBJ2-7; D is uncertain. This CDR3 spans 11 amino acids. Trimming left V 7 bases short and J 7 bases short, with 14 bases between. Germline V CDR1 and CDR2: DFQATT, SNEGSKA (reference sequence). As DNA, the CDR3 is TGCAGTGTTAAGGAGATTGAAGAGCAGTACTTC. It specifies CSVKEIEEQYF.